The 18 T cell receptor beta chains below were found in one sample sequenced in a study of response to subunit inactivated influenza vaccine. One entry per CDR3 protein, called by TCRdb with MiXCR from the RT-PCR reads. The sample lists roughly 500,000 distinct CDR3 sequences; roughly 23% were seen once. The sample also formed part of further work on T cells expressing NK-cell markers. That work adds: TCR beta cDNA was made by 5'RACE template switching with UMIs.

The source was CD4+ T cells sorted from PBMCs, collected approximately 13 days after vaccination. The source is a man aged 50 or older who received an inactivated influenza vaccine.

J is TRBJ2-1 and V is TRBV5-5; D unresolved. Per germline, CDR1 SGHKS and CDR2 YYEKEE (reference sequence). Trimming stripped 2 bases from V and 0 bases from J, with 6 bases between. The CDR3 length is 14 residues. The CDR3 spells CASSFASSYNEQFF. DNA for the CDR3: TGTGCCAGCAGCTTTGCGAGCTCCTACAATGAGCAGTTCTTC.

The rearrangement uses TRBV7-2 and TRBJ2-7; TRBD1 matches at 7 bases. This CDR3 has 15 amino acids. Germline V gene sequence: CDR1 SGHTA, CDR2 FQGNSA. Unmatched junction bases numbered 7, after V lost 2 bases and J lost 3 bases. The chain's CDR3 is CASSLRDSRGYEQYF. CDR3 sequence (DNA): TGTGCCAGCAGCTTAAGGGACAGTAGGGGCTACGAGCAGTACTTC.

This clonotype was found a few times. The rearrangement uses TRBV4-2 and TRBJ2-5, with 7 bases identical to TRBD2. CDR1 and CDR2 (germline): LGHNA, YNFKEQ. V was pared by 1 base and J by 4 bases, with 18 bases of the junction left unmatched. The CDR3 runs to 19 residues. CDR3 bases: TGTGCCAGCAGCCAAGGGGGAGGAAAGCGGCTAGCGGTCTCAGAGACCCAGTACTTC. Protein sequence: CASSQGGGKRLAVSETQYF.

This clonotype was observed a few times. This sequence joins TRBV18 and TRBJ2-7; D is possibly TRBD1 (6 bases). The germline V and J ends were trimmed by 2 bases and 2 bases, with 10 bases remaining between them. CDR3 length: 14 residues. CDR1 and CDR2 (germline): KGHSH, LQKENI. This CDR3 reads CASSPLTGPYEQYF. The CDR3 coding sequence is TGTGCCAGCTCACCATTGACAGGCCCCTACGAGCAGTACTTC.

The CDR3 reads CASRYRDQEQFF. The CDR3 DNA reads as TGTGCCAGCAGGTACCGGGACCAGGAGCAGTTCTTC. This rearrangement joins TRBV2 to TRBJ2-1; the D gene could be TRBD1 or TRBD2 (5 bases each). The CDR3 is 12 residues long. CDR1 and CDR2 from the germline V gene are SNHLY and FYNNEI. Deletions cut 6 bases from V and 10 bases from J, with 13 bases between.

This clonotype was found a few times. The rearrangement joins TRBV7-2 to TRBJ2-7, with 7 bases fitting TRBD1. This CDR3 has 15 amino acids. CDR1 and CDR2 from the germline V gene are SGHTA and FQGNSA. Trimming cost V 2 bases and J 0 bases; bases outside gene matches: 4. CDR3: CASSLLNRGSYEQYF. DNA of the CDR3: TGTGCCAGCAGCTTATTAAACAGGGGCTCCTACGAGCAGTACTTC.

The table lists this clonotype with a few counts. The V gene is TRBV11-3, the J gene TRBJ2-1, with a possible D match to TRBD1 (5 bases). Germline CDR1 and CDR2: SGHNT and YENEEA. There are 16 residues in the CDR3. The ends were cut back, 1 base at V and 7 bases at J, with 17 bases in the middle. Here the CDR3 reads CASSLGGGSPRNEQFF. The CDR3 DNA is TGTGCCAGCAGCTTAGGGGGCGGTTCCCCGAGGAATGAGCAGTTCTTC.

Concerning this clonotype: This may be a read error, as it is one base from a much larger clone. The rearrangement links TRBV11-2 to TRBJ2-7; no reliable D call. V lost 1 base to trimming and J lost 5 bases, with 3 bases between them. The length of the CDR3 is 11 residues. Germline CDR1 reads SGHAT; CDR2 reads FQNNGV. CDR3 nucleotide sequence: TGTGCCAGCAGCTTAGCCCACGAGCAGTACTTC. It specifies CASSLAHEQYF.

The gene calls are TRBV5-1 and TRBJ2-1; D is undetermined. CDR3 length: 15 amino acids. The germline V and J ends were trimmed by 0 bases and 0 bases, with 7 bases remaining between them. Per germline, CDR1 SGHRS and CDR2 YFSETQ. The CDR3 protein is CASSLAEISYNEQFF. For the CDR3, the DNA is TGCGCCAGCAGCTTGGCAGAGATCTCCTACAATGAGCAGTTCTTC.

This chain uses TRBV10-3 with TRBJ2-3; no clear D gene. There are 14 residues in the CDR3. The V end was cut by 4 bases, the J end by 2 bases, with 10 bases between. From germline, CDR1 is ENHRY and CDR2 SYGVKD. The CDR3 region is CAISASSSTDTQYF. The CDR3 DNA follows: TGTGCCATCAGTGCTTCCTCATCCACAGATACGCAGTATTTT.

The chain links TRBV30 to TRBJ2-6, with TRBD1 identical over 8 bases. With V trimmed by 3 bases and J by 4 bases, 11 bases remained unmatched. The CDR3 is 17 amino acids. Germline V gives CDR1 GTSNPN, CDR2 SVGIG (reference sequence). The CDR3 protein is CAWRTRTGTEGANVLTF. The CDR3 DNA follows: TGTGCCTGGAGGACTCGGACAGGGACTGAAGGGGCCAACGTCCTGACTTTC. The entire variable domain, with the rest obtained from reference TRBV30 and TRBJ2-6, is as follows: SQTIHQWPATLVQPVGSPLSLECTVEGTSNPNLYWYRQAAGRGLQLLFYSVGIGQISSEVPQNLSASRPQDRQFILSSKKLLLSDSGFYLCAWRTRTGTEGANVLTFGAGSRLTVL.

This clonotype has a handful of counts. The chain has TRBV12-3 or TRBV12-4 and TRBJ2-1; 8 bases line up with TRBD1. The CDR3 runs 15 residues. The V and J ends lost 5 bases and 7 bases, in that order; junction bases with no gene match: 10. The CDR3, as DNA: TGTGCCAGCAGTATACTCCGGGACAGGTCTAATGAGCAGTTCTTC. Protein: CASSILRDRSNEQFF.

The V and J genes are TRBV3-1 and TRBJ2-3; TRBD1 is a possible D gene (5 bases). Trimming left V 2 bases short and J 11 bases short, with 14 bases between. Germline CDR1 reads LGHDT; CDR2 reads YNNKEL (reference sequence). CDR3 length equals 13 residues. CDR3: CASSQSRAGMQYF. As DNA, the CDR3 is TGTGCCAGCAGCCAATCCAGGGCAGGGATGCAGTATTTT.

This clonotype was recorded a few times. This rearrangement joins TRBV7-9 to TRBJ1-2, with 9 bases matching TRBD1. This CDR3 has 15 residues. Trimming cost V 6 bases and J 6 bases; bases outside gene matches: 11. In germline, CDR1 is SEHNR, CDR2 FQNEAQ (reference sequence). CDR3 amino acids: CASSKQLQGADGYTF. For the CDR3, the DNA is TGTGCCAGCAGTAAACAACTACAGGGGGCGGATGGCTACACCTTC. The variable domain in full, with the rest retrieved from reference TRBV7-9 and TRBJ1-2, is DTGVSQNPRHKITKRGQNVTFRCDPISEHNRLYWYRQTLGQGPEFLTYFQNEAQLEKSRLLSDRFSAERPKGSFSTLEIQRTEQGDSAMYLCASSKQLQGADGYTFGSGTRLTVV.

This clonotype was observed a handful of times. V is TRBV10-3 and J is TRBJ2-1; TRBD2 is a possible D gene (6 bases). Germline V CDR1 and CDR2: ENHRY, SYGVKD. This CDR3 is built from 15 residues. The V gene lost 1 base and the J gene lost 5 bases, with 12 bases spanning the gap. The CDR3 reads CAISEWDSGDNEQFF. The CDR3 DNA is TGTGCCATCAGTGAGTGGGACTCGGGTGACAATGAGCAGTTCTTC.

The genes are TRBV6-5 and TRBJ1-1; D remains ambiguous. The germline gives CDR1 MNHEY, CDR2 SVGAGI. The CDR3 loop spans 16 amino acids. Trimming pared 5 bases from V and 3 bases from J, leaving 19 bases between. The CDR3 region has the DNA TGTGCCAGCAGTACTCCGGGAACCCATCTTTACACTGAAGCTTTCTTT. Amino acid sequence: CASSTPGTHLYTEAFF.

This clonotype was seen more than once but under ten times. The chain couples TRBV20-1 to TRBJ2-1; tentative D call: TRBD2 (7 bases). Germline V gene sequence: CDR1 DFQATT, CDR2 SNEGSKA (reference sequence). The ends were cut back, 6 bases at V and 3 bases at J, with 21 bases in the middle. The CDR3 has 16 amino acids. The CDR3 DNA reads TGCAGTGCCTCTTTATGGGGGGGCCGCGGCTACAATGAGCAGTTCTTC. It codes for CSASLWGGRGYNEQFF.

The CDR3 sequence is CSARQVNEKLFF. Written as DNA, the CDR3 is TGCAGTGCCAGACAGGTTAATGAAAAACTGTTTTTT. The chain recombines TRBV20-1 with TRBJ1-4, with D maybe TRBD1 (6 bases). V lost 6 bases and J lost 4, with 9 bases in between. The CDR3 length is 12 residues. In germline, CDR1 is DFQATT, CDR2 SNEGSKA (reference sequence).